One TCR beta chain is described in this entry. The target of this receptor is not known. One base away there is no much larger clone; base qualities are not given. The CDR3 covers 15 residues, taking in both the cysteine and the phenylalanine. The sequence is cut down to CDR3 DNA, 45 bases in frame from base 1. At the junction V is shortened by 2 bases and J by 4 bases; bases outside the gene matches: 6. CDR1 SGHVS and CDR2 FQNEAQ were looked up in the germline V gene. Sequencing of the TRB variable region was done with the immunoSEQ hsTCRB v3.0 assay at survey level resolution. TRB sequencing targeted a depth of 40,000-50,000 T-cell genomes per sample. An Illumina MiSeq with a v3 150-cycle kit was used to sequence the pooled TRB libraries. The original pipeline was this. Repertoire analysis was run in R within a reproducible Nextflow workflow that covered QC, data transformation and analysis. LymphoSeq2, an R package for exploring AIRR-Seq data, was used to implement the custom analyses. After excluding a few samples that yielded fewer than 5000 total TRB sequences, approximately 180 HIV repertoires remained for analysis. Among the 190 or so HIV repertoires that were kept, 59 were collected before ART initiation and more than 120 were collected after ART initiation. Repertoires were downsampled to 5000 TRB nucleotide sequences, and summary statistics were averaged over 100 downsampling iterations. The analysis kept only TRB sequences whose CDR3 regions were at least seven amino acids long. Diversity was measured with a Shannon entropy-derived clonality score and the Gini coefficient. Repertoire networks linked the top 5000 CDR3 amino acid sequences whenever two sequences differed by an edit distance of one. For TRB CDR3 amino acid sequences, antigen specificity groups and MHC restriction were predicted with GLIPH2. To flag known associations with CMV, EBV, HIV or tissue antigens, CDR3 amino acid sequences were compared against VDJdb and McPAS-TCR. Pre-ART, post-ART and control groups were compared with Wilcoxon signed-rank tests and Holm-Bonferroni correction. Imported from immuneACCESS, the table was reduced by TCRdb to in-frame sequences with V and J called. These copies leave out some clones; in studies compared against another copy, an unresolved V gene accounts for under half, and the cause of the remainder is not known. V, J and clone size reflect that table, while D and trimming were determined from the DNA. The sample contains tens of thousands of clones, around 97% of them found a single time. Jointly, the top ten make up around 2.7% of the sample.

This record comes from a study of long-term antiretroviral therapy in people with HIV (dated 2022 in TCRdb). Study-level background: The earliest samples were collected approximately a decade before the 2015 WHO recommendation for immediate ART, a period when ART was typically delayed until CD4 counts fell. Whether ART initiation and durable HIV suppression were associated with changes in peripheral blood TRB repertoire composition and diversity was tested in a retrospective serial study. From some 27 adults with confirmed HIV infection, the cohort provided approximately 210 cryopreserved PBMC samples, gathered serially across a mean of approximately six years (range 1-12). Among the approximately 30 participants with HIV, ten to eleven were female. Test extractions of a monoclonal T-cell line alongside a few dozen polyclonal samples showed no cross-contamination during QIAcube processing. The investigation overall reported the following: At every time point, the repertoire was dominated by expanded TRB clones first identified before ART initiation, although this dominance fluctuated and, in many PLHIV, declined after ART. Because cell numbers in pre-ART samples were limited, unsorted PBMC were profiled instead of sorted CD4+ and CD8+ T cells. Inferences about post-ART repertoire changes were limited because no data were available on ART adherence, viral resistance or therapy changes. The samples span the years 2004 to 2017, and the ART regimens used at that time may not be as effective as current regimens. Narrower CDR3 length ranges were observed in HIV repertoires than in controls, and an antigen-experienced repertoire with only a slight naive shift after ART was suggested by the network structure. Limited PBMC availability meant only the TCR beta chain was sequenced, without alpha chain pairing. A significant increase in TRB diversity was found to be associated with ART initiation, although TRB diversity was observed to remain significantly below that of transplant donor controls even after long-term ART.

To be included, a participant needed at least one PBMC sample from before ART initiation plus at least two post-ART samples. Every participant with HIV received treatment in the United States of America. Cryopreserved samples of about 1-10 million PBMC were thawed and washed before DNA extraction. At the time of the earliest PBMC sample for each participant with HIV, ages ranged from roughly 23 to 60 years. Per participant, PBMC samples came from 1-4 timepoints prior to ART initiation and 2-8 timepoints following ART initiation, for a median of 7 samples. For every participant, serial HIV viral load, CD4+ T-cell count, ART history and demographic data were obtained. Genomic DNA was extracted from unsorted PBMC with a Qiagen kit on a QIAcube, with processing performed in batches of 12 samples.

The sample was unsorted PBMCs, taken 6.9 years after starting antiretroviral therapy. This TCR came from a man younger than 45 with HIV. The chain is assembled from TRBV7-8 and TRBJ2-7; 9 central bases correspond to TRBD2. The CDR3 protein is CASSLLAGGPYEQYF. The sequenced DNA is TGTGCCAGCAGCTTACTGGCGGGGGGGCCGTACGAGCAGTACTTC. Reference TRBV7-8 and TRBJ2-7 genes cover what lies past the CDR3, so the full variable domain is GAGVSQSPRYKVAKRGQDVALRCDPISGHVSLFWYQQALGQGPEFLTYFQNEAQLDKSGLPSDRFFAERPEGSVSTLKIQRTQQEDSAVYLCASSLLAGGPYEQYFGPGTRLTVT.